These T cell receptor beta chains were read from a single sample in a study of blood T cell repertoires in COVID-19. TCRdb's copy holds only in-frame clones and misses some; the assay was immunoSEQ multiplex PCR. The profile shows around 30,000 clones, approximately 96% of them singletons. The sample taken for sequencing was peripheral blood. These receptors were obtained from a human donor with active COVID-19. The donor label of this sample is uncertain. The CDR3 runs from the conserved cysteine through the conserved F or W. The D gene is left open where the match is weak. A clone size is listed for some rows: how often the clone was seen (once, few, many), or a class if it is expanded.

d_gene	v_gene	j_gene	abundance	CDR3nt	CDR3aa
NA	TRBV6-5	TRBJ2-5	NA	TGTGCCAGCAGTTACATGGCAGGGAAAGAGACCCAGTACTTC	CASSYMAGKETQYF
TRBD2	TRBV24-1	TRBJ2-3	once	TGTGCCACCAGTGATCCCCTTCTGAGGTTGACCCGCCTAGCGGGAGCGGCAGATACGCAGTATTTT	CATSDPLLRLTRLAGAADTQYF
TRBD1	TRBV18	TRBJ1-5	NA	TGTGCCAGCTCACCGGGGACAGGGAGGAGATTCGGCAATCAGCCCCAGCATTTT	CASSPGTGRRFGNQPQHF
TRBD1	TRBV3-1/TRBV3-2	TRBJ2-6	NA	TGTGCCAGCAGCTTGTCCCAGGGGGCATCTGGGGCCAACGTCCTGACTTTC	CASSLSQGASGANVLTF
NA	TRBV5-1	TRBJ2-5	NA	TGCGCCAGCAGCCCGAACAGGGTCCACCAAGAGACCCAGTACTTC	CASSPNRVHQETQYF
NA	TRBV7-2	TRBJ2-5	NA	TGTGCCAGCAGCTTAGGGGGACAACACCAAGAGACCCAGTACTTC	CASSLGGQHQETQYF
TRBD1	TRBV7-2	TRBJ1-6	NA	TGTGCCAGCAGCTTAAAGGGACAGGGGGCCTCACCCCTCCACTTT	CASSLKGQGASPLHF
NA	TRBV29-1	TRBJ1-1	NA	TGCAGCGTGTTTCGGCAGGGGATGAACACTGAAGCTTTCTTT	CSVFRQGMNTEAFF
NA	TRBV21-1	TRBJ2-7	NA	TGTGCCAGCACGACGGGACACCTCTACGAGCAGTACTTC	CASTTGHLYEQYF
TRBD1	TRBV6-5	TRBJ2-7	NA	TGTGCCAGTCTCGGGACAGGGGCCTACGAGCAGTACTTC	CASLGTGAYEQYF
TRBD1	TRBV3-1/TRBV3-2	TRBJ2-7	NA	TGTGCCAGCAGCCATGGCAGGGGGTCCTACGAGCAGTACTTC	CASSHGRGSYEQYF
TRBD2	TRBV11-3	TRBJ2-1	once	TGTGCCAGCAGCTTAGGACTAGCGGTATCCTACAATGAGCAGTTCTTC	CASSLGLAVSYNEQFF
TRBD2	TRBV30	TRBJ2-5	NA	TGTGCCTGGAGTGTACTGGGACTAGCGGGAGGGACCCAGTACTTC	CAWSVLGLAGGTQYF
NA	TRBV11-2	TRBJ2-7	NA	TGTGCCAGCAGCTTAGCGTGGACACCAATGGAGCAGTACTTC	CASSLAWTPMEQYF
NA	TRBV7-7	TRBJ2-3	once	TGTGCTAGCAGCTTACGCGGGACCCCCACAGATACGCAGTATTTT	CASSLRGTPTDTQYF
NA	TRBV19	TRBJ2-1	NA	TGTGCCAGTAGTAGTGGACAGTCCGAGCAGTTCTTC	CASSSGQSEQFF
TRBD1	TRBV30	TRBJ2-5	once	TGTGCCTGGAGTAAACAGGGGGCTGAGACCCAGTACTTC	CAWSKQGAETQYF
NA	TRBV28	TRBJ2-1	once	TGTGCCAGCAGGCCCCAGACAGTATACAATGAGCAGTTCTTC	CASRPQTVYNEQFF
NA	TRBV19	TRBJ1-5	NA	TGTGCCAGTAGTCCGATTGACAGTCATCTTCAGCCCCAGCATTTT	CASSPIDSHLQPQHF
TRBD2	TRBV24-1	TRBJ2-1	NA	TGTGCCACCAGTTCATCGACTAGCGGGAGTTTTAATGAGCAGTTCTTC	CATSSSTSGSFNEQFF
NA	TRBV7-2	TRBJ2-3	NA	TGTGCCAGCAGCTTTCCAGAGGCCAGCGAGGGTACGCAGTATTTT	CASSFPEASEGTQYF
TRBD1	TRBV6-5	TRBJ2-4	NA	TGTGCCAGCGGAAAGGGGGCTACGGGTAAAAACATTCAGTACTTC	CASGKGATGKNIQYF
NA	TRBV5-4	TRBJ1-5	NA	TGTGCCAGCAGCTTAGGGGGTAGGGATCAGCCCCAGCATTTT	CASSLGGRDQPQHF
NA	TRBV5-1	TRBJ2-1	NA	TGCGCCAGCAGCTTCCCGCAGGACTATGACCCTAACAATGAGCAGTTCTTC	CASSFPQDYDPNNEQFF
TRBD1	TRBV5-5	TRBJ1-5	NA	TGTGCCAGCAGCCCGGTAATCGGGACAGATCAGCCCCAGCATTTT	CASSPVIGTDQPQHF
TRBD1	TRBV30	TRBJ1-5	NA	TGTGCCTGGGGGACAGATAGCAATCAGCCCCAGCATTTT	CAWGTDSNQPQHF
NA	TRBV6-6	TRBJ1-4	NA	TGTGCCAGCACGCAGACAGGTTTCGGTGAAAAACTGTTTTTT	CASTQTGFGEKLFF
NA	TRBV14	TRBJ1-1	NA	TGTGCCACCAAGCGGACTATGAACACTGAAGCTTTCTTT	CATKRTMNTEAFF
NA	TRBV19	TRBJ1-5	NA	TGTGCCAGTAGTAGACAGATAACTAGCAATCAGCCCCAGCATTTT	CASSRQITSNQPQHF
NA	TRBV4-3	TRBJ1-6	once	TGCGCCAGCAGTCCGACGGGTACCTATAATTCACCCCTCCACTTT	CASSPTGTYNSPLHF
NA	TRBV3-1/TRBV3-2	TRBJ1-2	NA	TGTGCCAGCAGCCAAGATCAGAATAACTATGGCTACACCTTC	CASSQDQNNYGYTF
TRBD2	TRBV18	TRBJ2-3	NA	TGTGCCAGCTCACCTATCTTTTCGGCGGGGGTAGCAGATACGCAGTATTTT	CASSPIFSAGVADTQYF
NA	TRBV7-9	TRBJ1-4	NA	TGTGCCAGCAGCGTAAGCAGGGTTCCAGCAACTAATGAAAAACTGTTTTTT	CASSVSRVPATNEKLFF
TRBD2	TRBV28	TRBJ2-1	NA	TGTGCCAGCAACCTAGCGGCTGAGCAGTTCTTC	CASNLAAEQFF
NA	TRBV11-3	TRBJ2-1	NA	TGTGCCAGCAGCTTACGGGGGAGCTCCTACAATGAGCAGTTCTTC	CASSLRGSSYNEQFF
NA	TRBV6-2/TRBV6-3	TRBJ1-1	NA	TGTGCCAGCAGCCTATTAAGGGGCGATTCGGCTGAAGCTTTCTTT	CASSLLRGDSAEAFF
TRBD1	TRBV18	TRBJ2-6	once	TGTGCCAGCTCAAGCGGACAGGGGTCTGGGGCCAACGTCCTGACTTTC	CASSSGQGSGANVLTF
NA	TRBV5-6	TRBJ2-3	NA	TGTGCCAGCAGCTTGGAGGGGCGGCGGAGGGCAGATACGCAGTATTTT	CASSLEGRRRADTQYF
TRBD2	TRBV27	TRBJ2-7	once	TGTGCCAGCAGTTTACTAGCGGGAGCGGTACCCCCCTACGAGCAGTACTTC	CASSLLAGAVPPYEQYF
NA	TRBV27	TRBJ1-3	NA	TGTGCCAGCAGTTTCGGGGGTGGCAACACCATATATTTT	CASSFGGGNTIYF
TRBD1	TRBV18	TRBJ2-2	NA	TGTGCCAGCTCATCGGGACAGGGGCGCCCTTCGAACACCGGGGAGCTGTTTTTT	CASSSGQGRPSNTGELFF
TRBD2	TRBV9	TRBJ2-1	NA	TGTGCCAGCAGCGTATCGGTTAGCGGGGGATCCTACAATGAGCAGTTCTTC	CASSVSVSGGSYNEQFF
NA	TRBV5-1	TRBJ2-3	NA	TGCGCCAGCAGCTTGTATGGCACAGATACGCAGTATTTT	CASSLYGTDTQYF
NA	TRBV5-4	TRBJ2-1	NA	TGTGCCAGCAGCTTGGCCACTAATGAGCAGTTCTTC	CASSLATNEQFF
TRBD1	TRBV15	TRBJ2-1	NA	TGTGCCACCAGCAAAGACAGGGGTTATGAGCAGTTCTTC	CATSKDRGYEQFF
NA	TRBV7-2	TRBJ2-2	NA	TGTGCCAGCAGCTTTCAGGGGCCGAACACCGGGGAGCTGTTTTTT	CASSFQGPNTGELFF
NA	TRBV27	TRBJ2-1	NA	TGTGCCAGCAGTTTAAGTGCTAGCCTCTACAATGAGCAGTTCTTC	CASSLSASLYNEQFF
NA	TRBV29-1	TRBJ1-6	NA	TGCAGCGCCCGACAGACGGATAATTCACCCCTCCACTTT	CSARQTDNSPLHF
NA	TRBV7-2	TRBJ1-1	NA	TGTGCCAGCAGCGCTCTCCCTCTCGGCACTGAAGCTTTCTTT	CASSALPLGTEAFF
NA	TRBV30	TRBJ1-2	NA	TGTGCCTGGGGGGGAACAGGGCTCTCCAACTATGGCTACACCTTC	CAWGGTGLSNYGYTF